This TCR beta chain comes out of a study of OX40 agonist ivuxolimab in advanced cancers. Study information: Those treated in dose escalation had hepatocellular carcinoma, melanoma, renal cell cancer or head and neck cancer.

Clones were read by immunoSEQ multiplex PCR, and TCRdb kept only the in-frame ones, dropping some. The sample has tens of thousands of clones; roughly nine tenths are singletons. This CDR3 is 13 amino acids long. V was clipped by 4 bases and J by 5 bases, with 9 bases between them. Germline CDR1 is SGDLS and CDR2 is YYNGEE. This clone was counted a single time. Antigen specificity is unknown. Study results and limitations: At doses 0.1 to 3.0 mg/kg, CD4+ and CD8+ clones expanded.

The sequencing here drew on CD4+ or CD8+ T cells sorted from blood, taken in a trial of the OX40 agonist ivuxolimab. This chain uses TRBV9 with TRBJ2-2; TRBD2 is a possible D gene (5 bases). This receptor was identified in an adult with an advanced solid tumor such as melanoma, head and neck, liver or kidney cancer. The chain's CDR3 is CASSPRLTGELFF. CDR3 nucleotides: TGTGCCAGCAGCCCCCGACTAACCGGGGAGCTGTTTTTT.